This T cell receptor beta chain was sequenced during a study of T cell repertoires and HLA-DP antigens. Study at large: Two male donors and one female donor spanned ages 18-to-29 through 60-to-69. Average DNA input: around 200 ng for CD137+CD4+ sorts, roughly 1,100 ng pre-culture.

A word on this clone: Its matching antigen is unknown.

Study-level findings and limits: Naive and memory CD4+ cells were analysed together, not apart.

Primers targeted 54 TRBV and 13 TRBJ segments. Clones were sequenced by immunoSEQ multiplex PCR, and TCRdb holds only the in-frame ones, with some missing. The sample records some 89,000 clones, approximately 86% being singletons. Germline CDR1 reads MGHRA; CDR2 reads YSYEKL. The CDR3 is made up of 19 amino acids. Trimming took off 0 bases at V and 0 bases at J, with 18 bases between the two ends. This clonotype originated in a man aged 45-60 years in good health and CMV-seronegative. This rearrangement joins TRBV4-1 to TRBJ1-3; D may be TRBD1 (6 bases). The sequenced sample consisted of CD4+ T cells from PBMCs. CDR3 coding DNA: TGCGCCAGCAGCCAAGAAACGACCGCAGGGGCATCCTCTGGAAACACCATATATTTT. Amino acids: CASSQETTAGASSGNTIYF.